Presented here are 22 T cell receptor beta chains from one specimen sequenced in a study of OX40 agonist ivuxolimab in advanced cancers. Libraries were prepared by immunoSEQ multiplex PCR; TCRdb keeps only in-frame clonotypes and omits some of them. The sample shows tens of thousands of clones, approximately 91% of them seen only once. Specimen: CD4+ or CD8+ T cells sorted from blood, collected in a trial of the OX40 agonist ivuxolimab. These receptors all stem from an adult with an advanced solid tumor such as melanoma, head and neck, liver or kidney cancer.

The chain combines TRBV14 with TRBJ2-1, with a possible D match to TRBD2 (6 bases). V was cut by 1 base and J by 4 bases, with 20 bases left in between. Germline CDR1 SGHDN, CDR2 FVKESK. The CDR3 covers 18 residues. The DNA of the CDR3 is TGTGCCAGCAGCCAAGTTCCCCGGAGAGCGGGCAGGTACAATGAGCAGTTCTTC. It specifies CASSQVPRRAGRYNEQFF.

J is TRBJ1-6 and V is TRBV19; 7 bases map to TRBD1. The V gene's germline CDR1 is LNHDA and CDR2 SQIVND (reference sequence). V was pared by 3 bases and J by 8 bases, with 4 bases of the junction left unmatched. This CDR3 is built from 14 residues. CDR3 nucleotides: TGTGCCAGTAGTATCCCCGGGACAGATTCACCCCTCCACTTT. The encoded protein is CASSIPGTDSPLHF.

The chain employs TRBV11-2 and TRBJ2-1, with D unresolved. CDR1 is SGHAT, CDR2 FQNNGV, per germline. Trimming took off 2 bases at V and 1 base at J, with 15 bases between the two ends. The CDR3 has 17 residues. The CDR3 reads CASSLIRGRRSYNEQFF. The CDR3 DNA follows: TGTGCCAGCAGCTTAATTCGTGGCCGGCGGTCCTACAATGAGCAGTTCTTC.

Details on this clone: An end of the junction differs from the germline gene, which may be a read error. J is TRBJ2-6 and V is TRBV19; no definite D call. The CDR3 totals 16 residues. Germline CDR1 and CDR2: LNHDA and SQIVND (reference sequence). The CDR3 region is CASTGRPLSGANVLTF. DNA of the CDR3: TGTGCAAGTACCGGCAGGCCCCTCTCTGGGGCCAACGTCCTGACTTTC.

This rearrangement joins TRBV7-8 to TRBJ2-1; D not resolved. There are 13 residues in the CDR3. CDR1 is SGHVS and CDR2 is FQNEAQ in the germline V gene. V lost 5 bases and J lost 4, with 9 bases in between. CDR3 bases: TGTGCCAGCAGCCCGGGCCAATACAATGAGCAGTTCTTC. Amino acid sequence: CASSPGQYNEQFF. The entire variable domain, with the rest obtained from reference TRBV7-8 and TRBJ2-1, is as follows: GAGVSQSPRYKVAKRGQDVALRCDPISGHVSLFWYQQALGQGPEFLTYFQNEAQLDKSGLPSDRFFAERPEGSVSTLKIQRTQQEDSAVYLCASSPGQYNEQFFGPGTRLTVL.

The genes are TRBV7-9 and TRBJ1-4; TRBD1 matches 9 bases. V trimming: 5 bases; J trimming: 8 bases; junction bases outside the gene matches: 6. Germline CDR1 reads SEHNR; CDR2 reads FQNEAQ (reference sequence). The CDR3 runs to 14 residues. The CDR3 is CASSRGQGREKLFF. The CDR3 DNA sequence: TGTGCCAGCAGCAGGGGACAGGGAAGAGAAAAACTGTTTTTT. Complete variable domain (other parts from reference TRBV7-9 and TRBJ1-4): DTGVSQNPRHKITKRGQNVTFRCDPISEHNRLYWYRQTLGQGPEFLTYFQNEAQLEKSRLLSDRFSAERPKGSFSTLEIQRTEQGDSAMYLCASSRGQGREKLFFGSGTQLSVL.

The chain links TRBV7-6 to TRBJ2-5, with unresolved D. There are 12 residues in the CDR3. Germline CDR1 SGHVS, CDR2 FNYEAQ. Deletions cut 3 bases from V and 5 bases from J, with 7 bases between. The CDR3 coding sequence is TGTGCCAGCAGCTTTTCGAGGGAGACCCAGTACTTC. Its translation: CASSFSRETQYF.

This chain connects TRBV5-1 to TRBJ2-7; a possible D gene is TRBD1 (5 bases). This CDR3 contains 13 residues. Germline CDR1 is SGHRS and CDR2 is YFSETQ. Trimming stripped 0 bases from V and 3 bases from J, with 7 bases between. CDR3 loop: CASSLGQNYEQYF. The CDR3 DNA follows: TGCGCCAGCAGCTTGGGACAGAACTACGAGCAGTACTTC.

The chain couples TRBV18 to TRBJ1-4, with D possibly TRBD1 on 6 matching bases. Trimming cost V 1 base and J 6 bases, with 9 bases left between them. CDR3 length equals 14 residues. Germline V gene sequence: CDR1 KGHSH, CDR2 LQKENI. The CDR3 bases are TGTGCCAGCTCACCACAGTCAGGGGATGAAAAACTGTTTTTT. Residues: CASSPQSGDEKLFF.

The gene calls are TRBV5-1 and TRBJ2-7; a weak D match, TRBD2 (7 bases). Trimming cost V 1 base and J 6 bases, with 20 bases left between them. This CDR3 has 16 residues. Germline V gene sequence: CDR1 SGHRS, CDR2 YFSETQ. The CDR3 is CASSLWSLWGGGEQYF. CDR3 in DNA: TGCGCCAGCAGCTTGTGGTCCTTATGGGGAGGGGGCGAGCAGTACTTC. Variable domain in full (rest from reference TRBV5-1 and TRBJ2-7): KAGVTQTPRYLIKTRGQQVTLSCSPISGHRSVSWYQQTPGQGLQFLFEYFSETQRNKGNFPGRFSGRQFSNSRSEMNVSTLELGDSALYLCASSLWSLWGGGEQYFGPGTRLTVT.

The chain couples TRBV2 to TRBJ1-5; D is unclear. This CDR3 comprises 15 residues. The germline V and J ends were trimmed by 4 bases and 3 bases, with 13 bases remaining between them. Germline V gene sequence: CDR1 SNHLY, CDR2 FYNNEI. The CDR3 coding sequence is TGTGCCAGCAGTGTTGACGGACGATCCAATCAGCCCCAGCATTTT. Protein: CASSVDGRSNQPQHF.

CDR3 residues: CASSTPGQGIFQPQHF. The CDR3, as DNA: TGTGCCAGTAGTACTCCTGGACAGGGGATCTTTCAGCCCCAGCATTTT. The chain links TRBV19 to TRBJ1-5; 9 nucleotides align to TRBD1. The junction had 10 bases not matched to a gene; V was cut back by 4 bases and J by 6 bases. CDR1 is LNHDA, CDR2 SQIVND, per germline (reference sequence). The CDR3 consists of 16 residues. Variable domain in full (rest from reference TRBV19 and TRBJ1-5): DGGITQSPKYLFRKEGQNVTLSCEQNLNHDAMYWYRQDPGQGLRLIYYSQIVNDFQKGDIAEGYSVSREKKESFPLTVTSAQKNPTAFYLCASSTPGQGIFQPQHFGDGTRLSIL.

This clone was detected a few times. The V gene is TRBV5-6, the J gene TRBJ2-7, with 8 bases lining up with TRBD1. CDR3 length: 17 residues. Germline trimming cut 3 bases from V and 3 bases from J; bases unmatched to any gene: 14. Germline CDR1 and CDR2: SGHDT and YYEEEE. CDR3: CASSSYAPGQGGYEQYF. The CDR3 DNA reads TGTGCCAGCAGCTCTTACGCCCCTGGACAGGGTGGCTACGAGCAGTACTTC.

CDR3 region: CASSKQGISNQPQHF. The CDR3 region has the DNA TGTGCCAGTAGTAAGCAGGGGATCAGCAATCAGCCCCAGCATTTT. The J gene is TRBJ1-5, the V gene TRBV19; the D gene is possibly TRBD1 (6 bases). Germline V gene data show CDR1 as LNHDA and CDR2 as SQIVND (reference sequence). The V and J ends lost 4 bases and 1 base respectively, with 11 bases between them. The CDR3 loop spans 15 amino acids.

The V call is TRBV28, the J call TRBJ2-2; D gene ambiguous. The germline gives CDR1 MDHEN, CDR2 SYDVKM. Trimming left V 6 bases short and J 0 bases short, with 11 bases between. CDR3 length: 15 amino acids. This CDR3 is CASRPNKANTGELFF. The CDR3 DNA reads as TGTGCCAGCAGGCCTAATAAAGCGAACACCGGGGAGCTGTTTTTT.

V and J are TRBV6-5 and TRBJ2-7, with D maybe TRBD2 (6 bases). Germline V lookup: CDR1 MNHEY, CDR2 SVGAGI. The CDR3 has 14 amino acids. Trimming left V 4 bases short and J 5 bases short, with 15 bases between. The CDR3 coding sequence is TGTGCCAGCAGTTCGAGCGGGTGGATCAACGAGCAGTACTTC. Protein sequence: CASSSSGWINEQYF.

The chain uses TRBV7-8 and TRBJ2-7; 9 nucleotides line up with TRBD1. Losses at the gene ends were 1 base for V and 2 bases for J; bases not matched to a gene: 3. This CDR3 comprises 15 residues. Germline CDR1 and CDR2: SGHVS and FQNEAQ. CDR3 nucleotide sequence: TGTGCCAGCAGCTTAGGCCGGGACAGGGCCTACGAGCAGTACTTC. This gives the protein CASSLGRDRAYEQYF.

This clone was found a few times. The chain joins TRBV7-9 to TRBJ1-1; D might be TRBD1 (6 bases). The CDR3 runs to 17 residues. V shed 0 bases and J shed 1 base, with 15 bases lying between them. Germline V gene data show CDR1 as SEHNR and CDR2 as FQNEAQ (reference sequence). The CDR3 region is CASSLALLRDKNTEAFF. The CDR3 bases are TGTGCCAGCAGCTTAGCCCTCCTCCGGGACAAGAACACTGAAGCTTTCTTT.

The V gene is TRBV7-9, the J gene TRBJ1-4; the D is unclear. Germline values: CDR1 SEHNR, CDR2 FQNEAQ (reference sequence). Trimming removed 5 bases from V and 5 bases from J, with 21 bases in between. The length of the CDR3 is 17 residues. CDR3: CASSARGSLHPNEKLFF. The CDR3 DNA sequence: TGTGCCAGCAGCGCCCGAGGCAGCCTCCACCCGAATGAAAAACTGTTTTTT. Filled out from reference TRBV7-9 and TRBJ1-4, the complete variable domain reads DTGVSQNPRHKITKRGQNVTFRCDPISEHNRLYWYRQTLGQGPEFLTYFQNEAQLEKSRLLSDRFSAERPKGSFSTLEIQRTEQGDSAMYLCASSARGSLHPNEKLFFGSGTQLSVL.

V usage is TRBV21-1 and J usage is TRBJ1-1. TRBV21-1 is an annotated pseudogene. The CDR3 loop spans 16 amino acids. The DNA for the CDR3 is TGTGCCAGCAGCAAAGAAATGTATTCGGGAAACACTGAAGCTTTCTTT. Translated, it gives CASSKEMYSGNTEAFF.

The CDR3: CASSLDIYNEQFF. For the CDR3, the DNA is TGTGCCAGCAGCTTAGATATATACAATGAGCAGTTCTTC. This rearrangement joins TRBV7-6 to TRBJ2-1; D not certain. Trimming took 1 base from V and 4 from J, leaving 5 bases between them. Looked up from germline, CDR1 is SGHVS and CDR2 is FNYEAQ. This CDR3 spans 13 amino acids.

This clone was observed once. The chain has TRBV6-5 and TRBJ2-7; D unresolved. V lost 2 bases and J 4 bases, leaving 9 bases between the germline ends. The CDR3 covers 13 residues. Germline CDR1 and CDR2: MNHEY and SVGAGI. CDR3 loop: CASSYRVEYEQYF. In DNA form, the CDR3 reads TGTGCCAGCAGTTACCGGGTTGAGTACGAGCAGTACTTC.